This T cell receptor (beta chain) came from a study of OX40 agonist ivuxolimab in advanced cancers. General study points: Among the lowest peripheral clonal expansion occurred in 0.1-3.0 mg/kg partial responders.

As for this clone: As yet, its antigen is unknown.

The cohort excluded patients with autoimmune disease history or systemic immunosuppression. The repertoire was sequenced with immunoSEQ multiplex PCR; TCRdb's copy has only in-frame clones and lacks some. Of tens of thousands of clones listed, 85% are singletons. Per germline, CDR1 SGHRS and CDR2 YFSETQ. The V end lost 4 bases, the J end lost 0 bases, and 7 bases lay between the germline ends. This CDR3 has 14 amino acids. The sample was CD4+ or CD8+ T cells sorted from blood, taken in a trial of the OX40 agonist ivuxolimab. The sequence derives from an adult with an advanced solid tumor such as melanoma, head and neck, liver or kidney cancer. V and J are TRBV5-1 and TRBJ1-4; D gene unclear. Here the CDR3 reads CASSVSATNEKLFF. CDR3 in DNA: TGCGCCAGCAGCGTCAGCGCAACTAATGAAAAACTGTTTTTT.